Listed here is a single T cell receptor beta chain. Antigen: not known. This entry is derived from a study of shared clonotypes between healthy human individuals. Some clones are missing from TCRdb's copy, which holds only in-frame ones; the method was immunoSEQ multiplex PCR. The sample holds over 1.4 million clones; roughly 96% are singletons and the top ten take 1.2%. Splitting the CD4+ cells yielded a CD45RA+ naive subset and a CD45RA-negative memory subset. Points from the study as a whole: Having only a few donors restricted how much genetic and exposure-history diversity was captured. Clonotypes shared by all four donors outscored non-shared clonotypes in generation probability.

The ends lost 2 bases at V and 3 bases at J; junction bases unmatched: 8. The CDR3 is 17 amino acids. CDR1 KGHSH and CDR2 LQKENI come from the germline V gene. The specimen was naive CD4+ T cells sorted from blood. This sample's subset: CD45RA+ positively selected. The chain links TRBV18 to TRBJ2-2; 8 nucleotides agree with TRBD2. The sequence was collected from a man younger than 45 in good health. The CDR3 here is CASSPASGRGDTGELFF. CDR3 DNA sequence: TGTGCCAGCTCACCAGCTAGCGGGCGGGGAGACACCGGGGAGCTGTTTTTT.